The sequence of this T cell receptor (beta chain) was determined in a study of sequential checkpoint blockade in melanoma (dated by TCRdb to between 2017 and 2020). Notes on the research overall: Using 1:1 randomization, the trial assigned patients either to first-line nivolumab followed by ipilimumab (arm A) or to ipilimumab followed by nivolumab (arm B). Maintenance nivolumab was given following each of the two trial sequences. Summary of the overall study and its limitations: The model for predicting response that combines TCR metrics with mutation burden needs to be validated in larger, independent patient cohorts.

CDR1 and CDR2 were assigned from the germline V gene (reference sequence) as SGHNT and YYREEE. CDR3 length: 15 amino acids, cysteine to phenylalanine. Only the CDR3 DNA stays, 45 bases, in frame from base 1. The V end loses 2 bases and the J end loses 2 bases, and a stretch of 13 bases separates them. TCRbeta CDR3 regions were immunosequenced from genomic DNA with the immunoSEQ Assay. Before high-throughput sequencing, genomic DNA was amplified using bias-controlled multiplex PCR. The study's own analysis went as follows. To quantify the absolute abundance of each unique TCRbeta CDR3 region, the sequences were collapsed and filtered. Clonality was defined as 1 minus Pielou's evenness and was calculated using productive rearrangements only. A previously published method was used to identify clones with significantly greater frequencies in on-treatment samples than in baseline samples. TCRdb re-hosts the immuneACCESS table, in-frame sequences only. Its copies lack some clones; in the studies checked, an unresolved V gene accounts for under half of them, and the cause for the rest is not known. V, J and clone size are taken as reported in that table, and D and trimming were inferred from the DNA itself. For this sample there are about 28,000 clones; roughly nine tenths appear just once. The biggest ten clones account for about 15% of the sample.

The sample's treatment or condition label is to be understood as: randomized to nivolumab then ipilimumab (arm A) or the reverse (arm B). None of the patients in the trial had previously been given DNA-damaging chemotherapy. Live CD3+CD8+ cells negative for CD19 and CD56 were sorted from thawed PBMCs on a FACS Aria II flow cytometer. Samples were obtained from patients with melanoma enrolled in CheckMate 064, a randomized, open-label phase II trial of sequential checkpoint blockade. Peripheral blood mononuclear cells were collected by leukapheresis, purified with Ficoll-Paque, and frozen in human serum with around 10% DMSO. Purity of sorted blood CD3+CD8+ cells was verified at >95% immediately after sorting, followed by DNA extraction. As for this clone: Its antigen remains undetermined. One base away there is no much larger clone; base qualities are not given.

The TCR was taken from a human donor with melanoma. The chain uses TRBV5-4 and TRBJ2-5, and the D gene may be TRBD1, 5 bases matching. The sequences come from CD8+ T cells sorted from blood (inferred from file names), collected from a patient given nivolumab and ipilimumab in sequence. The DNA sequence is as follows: TGTGCCAGCAGCTTACCGGACACCTCTCAAGAGACCCAGTACTTC. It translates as CASSLPDTSQETQYF. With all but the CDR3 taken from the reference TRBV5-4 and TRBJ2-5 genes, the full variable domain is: ETGVTQSPTHLIKTRGQQVTLRCSSQSGHNTVSWYQQALGQGPQFIFQYYREEENGRGNFPPRFSGLQFPNYSSELNVNALELDDSALYLCASSLPDTSQETQYFGPGTRLLVL.